This T cell receptor (beta chain) was documented in a study of OX40 agonist ivuxolimab in advanced cancers. Study-level background: Previous treatment with anti-PD-1, anti-PD-L1 or anti-CTLA-4 therapy was allowed; about 40% had received some. Study-wide findings and caveats: Antigens targeted by the expanded peripheral T cells were not determined.

As regards this clone: Its target is unknown.

Patients who had autoimmune disease history or got systemic immunosuppression were left out. Profiled with immunoSEQ multiplex PCR; TCRdb holds only in-frame clones, not every one. The sample shows approximately 110,000 clones, roughly 90% of them seen only once. V was shortened by 3 bases and J by 4 bases, with 9 bases between the two germline ends. CDR3 length equals 13 residues. Germline V gene sequence: CDR1 KGHSH, CDR2 LQKENI. The source of this sequence is an adult with an advanced solid tumor such as melanoma, head and neck, liver or kidney cancer. The chain carries TRBV18 and TRBJ2-5; D call uncertain. This specimen consisted of CD4+ or CD8+ T cells sorted from blood, obtained in a trial of the OX40 agonist ivuxolimab. The CDR3 here is CASSPQSGETQYF. The CDR3 DNA sequence: TGTGCCAGCTCACCCCAGTCGGGAGAGACCCAGTACTTC.